The clone carrying this T cell receptor (beta chain) has at least ten counts. V was trimmed by 7 bases and J by 2 bases, leaving 20 bases between them. CDR1 SQVTM and CDR2 ANQGSEA come from the germline V gene. The CDR3 runs to 15 residues. TCRdb re-called the 5' RACE reads with MiXCR, one entry per CDR3 protein. The sample includes a few hundred thousand distinct CDR3 sequences, 9% to 10% of them seen just once. The data were taken from a study of identical twins. The same data also contributed to another study, on yellow fever vaccine responses in identical twins.

Sample: PBMCs. The TCR originated in a young woman in good health. V is TRBV29-1 and J is TRBJ2-5; D is unresolved. The DNA for the CDR3 is TGCAGCGCTCCTTCTACCGCCGTCCCGCAAGAGACCCAGTACTTC. Translating gives CSAPSTAVPQETQYF.